The 10 T cell receptor beta chains below all came from one sample that was sequenced in a study of cytomegalovirus exposure and HLA in healthy donors. It was with 60 Vbeta and 13 Jbeta primers that the PCR ran. The assay was immunoSEQ multiplex PCR, and TCRdb's table has in-frame clones only and misses some. The sample consists of approximately 150,000 clones, 80% of them appearing once. The specimen sequenced was PBMCs. These receptors came from a man aged 25-45 years in good health and CMV-seronegative.

This chain uses TRBV28 with TRBJ2-5, with D possibly matching TRBD2 (6 bases). V shed 11 bases and J shed 4 bases, with 20 bases lying between them. This CDR3 region has 14 residues. Germline CDR1 reads MDHEN; CDR2 reads SYDVKM. In nucleotides, the CDR3 is TGTGCCGGCATCGCCCTCGCGGGGCGAGAGACCCAGTACTTC. Protein: CAGIALAGRETQYF.

V usage is TRBV2 and J usage is TRBJ1-5; the D gene is possibly TRBD1 (5 bases). Germline loops: CDR1 SNHLY, CDR2 FYNNEI. Deletions cut 5 bases from V and 7 bases from J, with 18 bases between. The CDR3 runs to 15 residues. The CDR3 DNA follows: TGTGCCAGCAGTAGCCCGGGGGGGTTTTCCCAGCCCCAGCATTTT. Translating it yields CASSSPGGFSQPQHF.

The V call is TRBV7-9, the J call TRBJ2-3, with D unresolved. CDR1 is SEHNR, CDR2 FQNEAQ, per germline (reference sequence). This CDR3 has 13 residues. Trimming took 2 bases from V and 4 from J, leaving 7 bases between them. The CDR3 reads CASSLRDADTQYF. The CDR3 DNA sequence: TGTGCCAGCAGCTTACGAGATGCAGATACGCAGTATTTT.

This clone was found once. V usage is TRBV10-3 and J usage is TRBJ2-3, with D perhaps TRBD1 (6 bases). This CDR3 comprises 14 residues. Germline V gene data show CDR1 as ENHRY and CDR2 as SYGVKD. Trimming stripped 3 bases from V and 4 bases from J, with 11 bases between. The CDR3 DNA reads as TGTGCCATCAGTGAAAGGGGGAACGCAGATACGCAGTATTTT. It encodes CAISERGNADTQYF.

V gene TRBV7-6 combines with J gene TRBJ1-1; maybe TRBD1 (6 bases). CDR1 and CDR2 from the germline V gene are SGHVS and FNYEAQ. This CDR3 is 14 amino acids long. V was trimmed by 1 base and J by 5 bases, leaving 11 bases between them. CDR3 region: CASSLGQAGTEAFF. The CDR3, as DNA: TGTGCCAGCAGCTTAGGACAGGCTGGGACTGAAGCTTTCTTT.

V and J are TRBV2 and TRBJ1-5; 9 bases map to TRBD1. Germline trimming cut 8 bases from V and 2 bases from J; bases unmatched to any gene: 10. The germline gives CDR1 SNHLY, CDR2 FYNNEI. This CDR3 contains 16 residues. CDR3 loop: CASWGQGLGGNQPQHF. In DNA, the CDR3 is TGTGCCAGCTGGGGACAGGGTCTGGGGGGCAATCAGCCCCAGCATTTT.

The count of this clone is one. The V gene is TRBV5-4, the J gene TRBJ2-7; the match to TRBD2 covers 11 bases. CDR3 length: 15 residues. The germline CDR1 and CDR2 sequences are SGHNT and YYREEE (reference sequence). V shed 5 bases and J 3 bases; nucleotides not matched to a gene: 7. The CDR3 DNA reads TGTGCCAGCAGAGTAGGGACTAGCGGTATCTACGAGCAGTACTTC. Translating it yields CASRVGTSGIYEQYF.

The chain is built from TRBV5-1 and TRBJ1-4, with a weak D call TRBD1 (6 bases). CDR3 size: 14 residues. CDR1 and CDR2 (germline): SGHRS, YFSETQ. Trimming took 5 bases from V and 6 from J, leaving 14 bases between them. The CDR3 reads CASRLSRGDEKLFF. For the CDR3, the DNA is TGCGCCAGCAGGTTGAGCAGGGGTGATGAAAAACTGTTTTTT.

V and J are TRBV6-4 and TRBJ2-1, with 7 bases that match TRBD1. This CDR3 has 13 residues. Losses at the gene ends were 5 bases for V and 9 bases for J; bases not matched to a gene: 7. CDR1 and CDR2 (germline): MRHNA, SNTAGT. The CDR3 region has the DNA TGTGCCAGCAGTATCCTTGACAGGGCTGAGCAGTTCTTC. As protein: CASSILDRAEQFF.

The chain joins TRBV11-2 to TRBJ2-7, with 9 bases fitting TRBD1. The junction had 9 bases not matched to a gene; V was cut back by 0 bases and J by 6 bases. CDR1 and CDR2 from the germline V gene are SGHAT and FQNNGV. CDR3 length equals 16 residues. The CDR3 reads CASSLDLRTGVSEQYF. The CDR3 nucleotides are TGTGCCAGCAGCTTAGATCTAAGGACAGGGGTTAGCGAGCAGTACTTC.